These T cell receptor beta chains were read from a single sample in a study of shared T cell receptors in the human thymus. Data came from immunoSEQ multiplex PCR; TCRdb stores just in-frame clones and leaves some out. The sample carries 650,000 to 950,000 clones, 80% to 90% recorded once. Another study also made use of these data, one on human thymus T cells.

What was sequenced was thymocytes. All receptors derive from a girl under two years old with a congenital heart defect. CDR3s include the opening cysteine and the closing phenylalanine or tryptophan. Each record gives: CDR3 DNA, CDR3 protein, clone size, V gene, J gene, D gene. D genes are given only for firm matches. Clone size is not always given. Where it is, it says once, few, many or a class for expanded clones.

DNA: TGCGCCAGCAGCCATCTCACGCCCCACACTAGGGCGCAGTATTTT; CDR3: CASSHLTPHTRAQYF; size: NA; V: TRBV4-3; J: TRBJ2-3; D: NA
DNA: TGTGCCAGCAGTGAAGCGCGGGGCAAGCAGTACTTC; CDR3: CASSEARGKQYF; size: NA; V: TRBV6-5; J: TRBJ2-7; D: NA
DNA: TGTGCCAGCAGAGAACCGGGACAGGGGATACACGAGCAGTACTTC; CDR3: CASREPGQGIHEQYF; size: NA; V: TRBV6-5; J: TRBJ2-7; D: TRBD1
DNA: TGTGCCACCAGCAGAGCGGGGACCGGGACAGGTAATTCACCCCTCCACTTT; CDR3: CATSRAGTGTGNSPLHF; size: NA; V: TRBV15; J: TRBJ1-6; D: TRBD1
DNA: TGCGCCAGCAGCCCGGGTTACTCTGGAAACACCATATATTTT; CDR3: CASSPGYSGNTIYF; size: NA; V: TRBV4-3; J: TRBJ1-3; D: NA
DNA: TGTGCCAGCAGCGTAGGGGCGACAGGGTGGGAGACTGAAGCTTTCTTT; CDR3: CASSVGATGWETEAFF; size: NA; V: TRBV9; J: TRBJ1-1; D: TRBD1
DNA: TGTGCCAGCAGTGAGGAGCGCGCACTAAGAGATGAAAAACTGTTTTTT; CDR3: CASSEERALRDEKLFF; size: NA; V: TRBV25-1; J: TRBJ1-4; D: NA
DNA: TGCGCCAGCAGCTTACAGGGGGCTTATGAAAAACTGTTTTTT; CDR3: CASSLQGAYEKLFF; size: NA; V: TRBV5-1; J: TRBJ1-4; D: TRBD1
DNA: TGTGCCAGCAGCCCCCCGAGGGCAAAAAGGGCTGGAAACACCATATATTTT; CDR3: CASSPPRAKRAGNTIYF; size: NA; V: TRBV7-9; J: TRBJ1-3; D: NA
DNA: TGCGCCAGCAGTCAACAGGGGAAAAACACTGAAGCTTTCTTT; CDR3: CASSQQGKNTEAFF; size: NA; V: TRBV4-1; J: TRBJ1-1; D: TRBD1
DNA: TGTGCCAGTAGTATGCCCCCCGGACAGGTTAATTCACCCCTCCACTTT; CDR3: CASSMPPGQVNSPLHF; size: NA; V: TRBV19; J: TRBJ1-6; D: TRBD1
DNA: TGTGCCAGCTCACCTTCCGGGACAAGCCAAAATCAGCCCCAGCATTTT; CDR3: CASSPSGTSQNQPQHF; size: NA; V: TRBV18; J: TRBJ1-5; D: NA
DNA: TGTGCCACCAGCAGCGGACAGGATGAGCGATCACCCCTCCACTTT; CDR3: CATSSGQDERSPLHF; size: once; V: TRBV15; J: TRBJ1-6; D: TRBD1
DNA: TGTGCCAGCAGTCCACGACATCGGTGCGGGGGGGAGCCCTACACAGATACGCAGTATTTT; CDR3: CASSPRHRCGGEPYTDTQYF; size: NA; V: TRBV27; J: TRBJ2-3; D: TRBD2
DNA: TGTGCCAGCAGTGAGGACGGGAGCTCCTACGAGCAGTACTTC; CDR3: CASSEDGSSYEQYF; size: NA; V: TRBV6-1; J: TRBJ2-7; D: NA
DNA: TGTGCCAGCAGTCTACTGGGACTAGCCTCCTACGAGCAGTACTTC; CDR3: CASSLLGLASYEQYF; size: NA; V: TRBV28; J: TRBJ2-7; D: TRBD2
DNA: TGTGCCAGCAGCCGTCGGGGACAGGATGGGAATCAGCCCCAGCATTTT; CDR3: CASSRRGQDGNQPQHF; size: NA; V: TRBV7-6; J: TRBJ1-5; D: TRBD1
DNA: TGTGCCAGCAGCTCCACACGTGGGGGGAATGAGCAGTTCTTC; CDR3: CASSSTRGGNEQFF; size: NA; V: TRBV7-2; J: TRBJ2-1; D: NA
DNA: TGTGCCATCAGTATATCGCGGGACAGCCTAATAAACGATTATGGCTACACCTTC; CDR3: CAISISRDSLINDYGYTF; size: NA; V: TRBV10-3; J: TRBJ1-2; D: TRBD1
DNA: TGTGCCAGCAGTCCGGACAGGGTAGGGGGCAATGAGCAGTTCTTC; CDR3: CASSPDRVGGNEQFF; size: few; V: TRBV28; J: TRBJ2-1; D: TRBD1
DNA: TGTGCCAGCAGCTTAGACGGGAGCGAAAAACTGTTTTTT; CDR3: CASSLDGSEKLFF; size: NA; V: TRBV11-2; J: TRBJ1-4; D: NA
DNA: TGTGCCAGCAGTTTATCTATGAACACTGAAGCTTTCTTT; CDR3: CASSLSMNTEAFF; size: few; V: TRBV27; J: TRBJ1-1; D: NA
DNA: TGTGCCAGCAGCGTAGGGAGTGGCACAGATACGCAGTATTTT; CDR3: CASSVGSGTDTQYF; size: NA; V: TRBV9; J: TRBJ2-3; D: NA
DNA: TGTGCCAGTAGTATTTCGGTGACAGGTCGGAACTATGGCTACACCTTC; CDR3: CASSISVTGRNYGYTF; size: NA; V: TRBV19; J: TRBJ1-2; D: NA
DNA: TGTGCCTGGAGTGTTGAGGGAAGGTTCAACTATGGCTACACCTTC; CDR3: CAWSVEGRFNYGYTF; size: NA; V: TRBV30; J: TRBJ1-2; D: NA